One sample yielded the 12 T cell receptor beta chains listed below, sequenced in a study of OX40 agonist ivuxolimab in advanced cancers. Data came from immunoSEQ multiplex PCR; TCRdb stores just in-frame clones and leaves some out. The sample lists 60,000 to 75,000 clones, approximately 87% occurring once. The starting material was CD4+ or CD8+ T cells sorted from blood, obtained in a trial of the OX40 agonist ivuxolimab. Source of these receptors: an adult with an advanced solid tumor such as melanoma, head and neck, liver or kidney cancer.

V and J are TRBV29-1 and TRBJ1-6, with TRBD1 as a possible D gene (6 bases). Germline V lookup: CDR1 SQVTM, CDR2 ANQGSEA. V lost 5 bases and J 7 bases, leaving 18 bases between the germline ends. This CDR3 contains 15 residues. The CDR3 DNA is TGCAGCGTTCGACAGGTGGAGGGCCCAAATTCACCCCTCCACTTT. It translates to CSVRQVEGPNSPLHF.

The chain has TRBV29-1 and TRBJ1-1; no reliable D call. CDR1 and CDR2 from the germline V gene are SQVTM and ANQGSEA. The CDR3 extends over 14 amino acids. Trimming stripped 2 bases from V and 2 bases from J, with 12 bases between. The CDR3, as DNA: TGCAGCGTTGAAAAGGGTGTATCCAACACTGAAGCTTTCTTT. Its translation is CSVEKGVSNTEAFF.

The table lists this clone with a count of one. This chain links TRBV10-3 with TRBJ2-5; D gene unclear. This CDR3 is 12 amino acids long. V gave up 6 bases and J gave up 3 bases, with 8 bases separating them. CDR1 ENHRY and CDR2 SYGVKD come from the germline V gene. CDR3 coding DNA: TGTGCCATCAGCGACTCCAAAGAGACCCAGTACTTC. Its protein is CAISDSKETQYF.

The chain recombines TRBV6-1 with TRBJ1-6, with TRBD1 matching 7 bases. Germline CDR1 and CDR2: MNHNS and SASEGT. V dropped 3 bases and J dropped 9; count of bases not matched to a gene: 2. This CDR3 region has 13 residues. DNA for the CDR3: TGTGCCAGCAGTGACGACAGGGCTTCACCCCTCCACTTT. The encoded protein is CASSDDRASPLHF.

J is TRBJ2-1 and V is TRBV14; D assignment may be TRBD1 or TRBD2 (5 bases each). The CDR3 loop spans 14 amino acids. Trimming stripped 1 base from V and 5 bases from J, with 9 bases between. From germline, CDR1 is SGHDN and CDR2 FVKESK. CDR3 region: CASSQGGINNEQFF. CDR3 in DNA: TGTGCCAGCAGCCAAGGGGGGATAAACAATGAGCAGTTCTTC.

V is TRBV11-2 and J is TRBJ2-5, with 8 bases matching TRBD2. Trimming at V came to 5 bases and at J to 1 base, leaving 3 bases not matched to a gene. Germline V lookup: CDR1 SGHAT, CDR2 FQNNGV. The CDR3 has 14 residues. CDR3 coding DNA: TGTGCCAGCAGCCGCGGACTAGCCCAAGAGACCCAGTACTTC. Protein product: CASSRGLAQETQYF.

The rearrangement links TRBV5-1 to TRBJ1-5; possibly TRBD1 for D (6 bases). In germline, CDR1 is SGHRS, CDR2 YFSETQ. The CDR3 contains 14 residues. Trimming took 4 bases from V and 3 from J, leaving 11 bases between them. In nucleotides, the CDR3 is TGCGCCAGCAGCACGGGACAAATCAATCAGCCCCAGCATTTT. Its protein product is CASSTGQINQPQHF.

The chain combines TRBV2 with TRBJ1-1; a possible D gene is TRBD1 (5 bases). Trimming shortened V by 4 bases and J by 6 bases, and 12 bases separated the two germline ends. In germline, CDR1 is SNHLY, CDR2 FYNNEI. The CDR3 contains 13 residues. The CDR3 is CASSAGGVPEAFF. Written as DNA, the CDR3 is TGTGCCAGCAGTGCCGGGGGTGTTCCTGAAGCTTTCTTT.

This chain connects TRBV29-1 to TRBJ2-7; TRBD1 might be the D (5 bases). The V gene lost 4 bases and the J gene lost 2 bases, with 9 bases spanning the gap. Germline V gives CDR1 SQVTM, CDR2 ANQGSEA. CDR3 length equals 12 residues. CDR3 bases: TGCAGCGTTGGCGGCAGGGCCTACGAGCAGTACTTC. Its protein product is CSVGGRAYEQYF.

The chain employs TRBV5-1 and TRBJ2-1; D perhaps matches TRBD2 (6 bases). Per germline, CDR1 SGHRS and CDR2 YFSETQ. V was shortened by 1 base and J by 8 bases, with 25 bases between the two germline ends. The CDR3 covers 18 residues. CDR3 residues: CASSLRSRPGLAIDEQFF. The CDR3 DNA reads TGCGCCAGCAGCTTGAGATCGCGACCGGGACTCGCGATCGATGAGCAGTTCTTC.

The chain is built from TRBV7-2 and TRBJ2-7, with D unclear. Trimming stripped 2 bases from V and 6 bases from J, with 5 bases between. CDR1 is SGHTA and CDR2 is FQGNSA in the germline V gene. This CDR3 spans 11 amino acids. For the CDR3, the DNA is TGTGCCAGCAGCTTATTTTTCGAGCAGTACTTC. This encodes CASSLFFEQYF.

Written as DNA, the CDR3 is TGTGCCAGCAGTTCTGGGACTAGCGGGTGGGAGCAGTTCTTC. It encodes CASSSGTSGWEQFF. The V and J genes are TRBV6-5 and TRBJ2-1; 12 bases fit TRBD2. This CDR3 is 14 amino acids long. Germline V gives CDR1 MNHEY, CDR2 SVGAGI. V lost 4 bases to trimming and J lost 10 bases; unmatched junction nucleotides: 5.